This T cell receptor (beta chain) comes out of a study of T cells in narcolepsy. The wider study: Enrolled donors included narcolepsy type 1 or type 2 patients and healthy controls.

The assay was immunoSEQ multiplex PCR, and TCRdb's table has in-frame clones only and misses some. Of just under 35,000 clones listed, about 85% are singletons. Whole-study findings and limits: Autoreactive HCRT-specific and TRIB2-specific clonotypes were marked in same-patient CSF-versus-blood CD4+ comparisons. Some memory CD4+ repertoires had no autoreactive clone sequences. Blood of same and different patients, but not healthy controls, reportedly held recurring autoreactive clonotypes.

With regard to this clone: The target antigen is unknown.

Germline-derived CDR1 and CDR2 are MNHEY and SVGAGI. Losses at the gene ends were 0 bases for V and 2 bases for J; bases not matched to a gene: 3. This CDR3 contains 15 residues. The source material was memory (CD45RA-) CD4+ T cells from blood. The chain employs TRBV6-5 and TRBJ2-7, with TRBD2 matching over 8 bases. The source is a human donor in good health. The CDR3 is CASSYSRRGAYEQYF. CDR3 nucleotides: TGTGCCAGCAGTTACTCCAGGCGGGGGGCCTACGAGCAGTACTTC.